Listed here are 22 T cell receptor beta chains from one sample, sequenced in a study of beta chain features in type 1 diabetes listed by TCRdb under 2018. On the study overall, not on this receptor specifically: A moderate but significant shortening of TCRB CDR3 length was observed in type 1 diabetes patients in all four CD4+ subsets.

Receptor libraries were prepared by the immunoSEQ multiplex PCR assay. All of the isolated RNA was reverse transcribed with the High Capacity cDNA Reverse Transcription Kit, so expressed TCRB transcripts were sequenced. Held by TCRdb, this immuneACCESS table contains in-frame sequences only and omits some clones. Under half of the omission traces to an unresolved V gene where checked; the cause of the rest is unknown. This sample lists fewer than 400,000 clones; over 7% were detected once. Over 0.95% of the sample goes to the ten largest clones. These receptors are not linked to any known antigen. Sequencing was performed on central memory CD4+ T cells from blood. The receptors here all came from a man under 40 with type 1 diabetes.

J is TRBJ2-3 and V is TRBV7-9; 9 bases agree with TRBD2. This CDR3 has 14 amino acids. In germline, CDR1 is SEHNR, CDR2 FQNEAQ (reference sequence). The trim removed 2 bases at V and 6 bases at J, leaving 3 bases unmatched. The DNA for the CDR3 is TGTGCCAGCAGCTTACCTACTAGCGGGGATACGCAGTATTTT. Its translation is CASSLPTSGDTQYF.

The CDR3 bases are TGTGCCAGCAGTTATCCAAGGGGTGAGTACGAGCAGTACTTC. It yields the protein CASSYPRGEYEQYF. The rearrangement joins TRBV6-5 to TRBJ2-7; D is perhaps TRBD1 (5 bases). Germline CDR1 is MNHEY and CDR2 is SVGAGI. CDR3 length: 14 amino acids. V gave up 3 bases and J gave up 4 bases, with 13 bases separating them.

The V gene is TRBV19, the J gene TRBJ1-6; a weak D match, TRBD1 (6 bases). Between the trimmed V and J ends, which lost 7 bases and 10 bases, there was a span of 17 bases. The length of the CDR3 is 14 residues. Germline V CDR1 and CDR2: LNHDA, SQIVND (reference sequence). CDR3 loop: CASTTEGGLSPLHF. The CDR3 DNA is TGTGCCAGTACCACGGAGGGGGGGCTCTCACCCCTCCACTTT.

The chain couples TRBV5-4 to TRBJ2-3; possible D gene TRBD1, 6 bases. The CDR3 loop spans 15 amino acids. Deletions cut 2 bases from V and 5 bases from J, with 15 bases between. Looked up from germline, CDR1 is SGHNT and CDR2 is YYREEE (reference sequence). CDR3 protein: CASSFPGANGDTQYF. CDR3 in DNA: TGTGCCAGCAGCTTCCCAGGGGCCAACGGAGATACGCAGTATTTT.

The table lists this clone with a few counts. CDR3 sequence reads: CASSDRNRGRVLGSGNTIYF. CDR3 bases: TGTGCCAGCAGTGATAGAAACAGGGGGCGCGTGTTGGGATCTGGAAACACCATATATTTT. The chain joins TRBV2 to TRBJ1-3; TRBD1 aligns across 9 bases. CDR1 SNHLY and CDR2 FYNNEI come from the germline V gene. The CDR3 extends over 20 amino acids. J gave up 1 base and V 3 bases, and 16 bases lay outside the gene matches.

This sequence joins TRBV7-2 and TRBJ1-3; the D is unclear. The germline gives CDR1 SGHTA, CDR2 FQGNSA. The V gene lost 5 bases and the J gene lost 10 bases, with 12 bases spanning the gap. The CDR3 spans 12 residues. DNA for the CDR3: TGTGCCAGCAGCCGTACCGCCGGGACCATATATTTT. Translation gives CASSRTAGTIYF.

This clone has just a few counts. V gene TRBV10-3 combines with J gene TRBJ2-7, with 8 bases matching TRBD1. The CDR3 is 14 residues long. Trimming removed 5 bases from V and 5 bases from J; junction bases left unmatched: 8. Germline V lookup: CDR1 ENHRY, CDR2 SYGVKD. This CDR3 is CAISIQGDIHEQYF. The CDR3 coding sequence is TGTGCCATCAGTATACAGGGGGATATCCACGAGCAGTACTTC.

A remark on this clone: It may be a read error: a sequence one base away is much more abundant. The chain uses TRBV30 and TRBJ2-7; D uncertain. The CDR3 consists of 11 residues. The V end lost 8 bases, the J end lost 2 bases, and 10 bases lay between the germline ends. Per the germline V gene, CDR1 is GTSNPN and CDR2 is SVGIG (reference sequence). DNA of the CDR3: TGTGCCAGCAGCTCGACCTACGAGCAGTACTTC. Translating it yields CASSSTYEQYF. Full variable domain (remainder filled in from reference TRBV30 and TRBJ2-7): SQTIHQWPATLVQPVGSPLSLECTVEGTSNPNLYWYRQAAGRGLQLLFYSVGIGQISSEVPQNLSASRPQDRQFILSSKKLLLSDSGFYLCASSSTYEQYFGPGTRLTVT.

The sample holds many counts of this clone. The V call is TRBV29-1, the J call TRBJ2-1, with 7 bases matching TRBD1. The germline V gene encodes CDR1 SQVTM and CDR2 ANQGSEA. This CDR3 has 16 amino acids. The V gene end was trimmed by 6 bases and the J gene end by 1 base; junction bases not matched to a gene: 12. DNA for the CDR3: TGCAGCGTGGAGTCCGGGACAGCCGAATCCTACAATGAGCAGTTCTTC. Amino acid sequence: CSVESGTAESYNEQFF.

This clone has at least ten counts. The chain recombines TRBV7-2 with TRBJ2-1, with D perhaps matching TRBD2 (6 bases). Trimming cost V 2 bases and J 5 bases, with 7 bases left between them. The CDR3 totals 13 residues. Germline assignment: CDR1 SGHTA and CDR2 FQGNSA. CDR3 nucleotides: TGTGCCAGCAGCTTACGCGGGAACAATGAGCAGTTCTTC. As protein: CASSLRGNNEQFF.

This clone has ten or more counts. J is TRBJ2-4 and V is TRBV4-1, with 14 bases fitting TRBD2. CDR3 length equals 16 residues. J gave up 8 bases and V 6 bases, and 9 bases lay outside the gene matches. The germline V gene encodes CDR1 MGHRA and CDR2 YSYEKL. CDR3 nucleotides: TGCGCCAGCAGTGTCGGGACTAGCGGGGGACGGGACATTCAGTACTTC. This translates into CASSVGTSGGRDIQYF.

V and J are TRBV20-1 and TRBJ1-6; a possible D gene is TRBD1 (5 bases). Germline values: CDR1 DFQATT, CDR2 SNEGSKA (reference sequence). CDR3 length equals 11 residues. Trimming took 3 bases from V and 11 from J, leaving 8 bases between them. The DNA of the CDR3 is TGCAGTGCTAGTCGGGGGGCACCCCTCCACTTT. Translated, it gives CSASRGAPLHF.

This clone was detected only a few times. This CDR3 is also generated by other DNA sequences in the sample. The chain combines TRBV5-1 with TRBJ2-7, with TRBD1 identical over 8 bases. There are 15 residues in the CDR3. From germline, CDR1 is SGHRS and CDR2 YFSETQ. The V segment lost 0 bases and the J segment 3 bases; nucleotides outside the gene matches: 5. The CDR3 DNA sequence: TGCGCCAGCAGCTTGGGAACGGGACAGGTCTACGAGCAGTACTTC. Translation: CASSLGTGQVYEQYF.

The chain is built from TRBV6-6 and TRBJ1-2; TRBD1 is a possible D gene (5 bases). Germline CDR1 and CDR2: MNHNY and SVGAGI (reference sequence). The CDR3 has 13 amino acids. The V gene lost 2 bases and the J gene lost 8 bases, with 12 bases spanning the gap. The CDR3 sequence is CASSYEGTGGYTF. As DNA, the CDR3 is TGTGCCAGCAGTTACGAAGGGACGGGCGGCTACACCTTC.

This clone was counted a few times. The V gene is TRBV30, the J gene TRBJ2-7; unclear D gene. Germline-derived CDR1 and CDR2 are GTSNPN and SVGIG (reference sequence). The CDR3 loop spans 11 amino acids. Trimming removed 2 bases at V and 4 bases at J, with 6 bases between. The chain's CDR3 is CAWSPHYEQYF. DNA of the CDR3: TGTGCCTGGAGTCCACATTACGAGCAGTACTTC.

This clone was counted at least ten times. CDR3 bases: TGTGCCTGGAGCCGCGACAGGACTAGCGGGGGGCCACTAGCCAAAAACATTCAGTACTTC. This gives the protein CAWSRDRTSGGPLAKNIQYF. The rearrangement uses TRBV30 and TRBJ2-4; 14 bases line up with TRBD2. CDR3 length: 20 residues. Germline V gives CDR1 GTSNPN, CDR2 SVGIG (reference sequence). After removal of 3 bases from V and 0 bases from J, the junction contained 13 bases not matched to a gene.

This clone has just a few counts. The chain couples TRBV19 to TRBJ2-3, with D possibly TRBD2 on 5 matching bases. The V and J ends lost 8 bases and 3 bases respectively, with 12 bases between them. Germline CDR1 and CDR2: LNHDA and SQIVND (reference sequence). The CDR3 has 13 amino acids. The CDR3 region is CASGDRGTDTQYF. CDR3 DNA sequence: TGTGCCAGTGGAGACCGAGGGACAGATACGCAGTATTTT. The full variable domain, completed using reference TRBV19 and TRBJ2-3, is DGGITQSPKYLFRKEGQNVTLSCEQNLNHDAMYWYRQDPGQGLRLIYYSQIVNDFQKGDIAEGYSVSREKKESFPLTVTSAQKNPTAFYLCASGDRGTDTQYFGPGTRLTVL.

The V and J genes are TRBV23-1 and TRBJ2-7; D call uncertain. TRBV23-1 is an ORF, with its function uncertain. V was pared by 2 bases and J by 6 bases, with 17 bases between. This CDR3 is 15 amino acids long. This CDR3 is CASSQIPQGSGEQYF. DNA of the CDR3: TGCGCCAGCAGTCAAATCCCTCAAGGGTCGGGCGAGCAGTACTTC.

Only a few counts were recorded for this clone. This chain connects TRBV5-4 to TRBJ1-2; TRBD1 matches at 9 bases. V lost 0 bases, J lost 8 bases, and 2 bases stayed unmatched. The length of the CDR3 is 13 residues. Germline CDR1 is SGHNT and CDR2 is YYREEE (reference sequence). CDR3 region: CASSLGTGAGYTF. As DNA, the CDR3 is TGTGCCAGCAGCTTGGGGACAGGGGCCGGCTACACCTTC.

This clone was found many times. The rearrangement joins TRBV18 to TRBJ2-3; D ambiguous. Trimming pared 0 bases from V and 3 bases from J, leaving 4 bases between. CDR1 is KGHSH and CDR2 is LQKENI in the germline V gene. CDR3 length: 13 residues. The CDR3 DNA follows: TGTGCCAGCTCACCACCCGCGACAGATACGCAGTATTTT. Its translation: CASSPPATDTQYF.

This rearrangement joins TRBV6-4 to TRBJ2-5; possible D gene TRBD1, 5 bases. CDR1 is MRHNA and CDR2 is SNTAGT in the germline V gene. This CDR3 comprises 13 residues. With 7 bases removed from V and 2 bases from J, the gap between germline ends came to 11 bases. CDR3: CASISQGQETQYF. In DNA form, the CDR3 reads TGTGCCAGCATCTCGCAGGGTCAAGAGACCCAGTACTTC.

The chain employs TRBV20-1 and TRBJ1-1; D perhaps matches TRBD1 (5 bases). Per germline, CDR1 DFQATT and CDR2 SNEGSKA (reference sequence). The CDR3 runs 11 residues. Trimming left V 6 bases short and J 3 bases short, with 8 bases between. This CDR3 is CSARGYTEAFF. CDR3 DNA sequence: TGCAGTGCGCGGGGGTACACTGAAGCTTTCTTT.